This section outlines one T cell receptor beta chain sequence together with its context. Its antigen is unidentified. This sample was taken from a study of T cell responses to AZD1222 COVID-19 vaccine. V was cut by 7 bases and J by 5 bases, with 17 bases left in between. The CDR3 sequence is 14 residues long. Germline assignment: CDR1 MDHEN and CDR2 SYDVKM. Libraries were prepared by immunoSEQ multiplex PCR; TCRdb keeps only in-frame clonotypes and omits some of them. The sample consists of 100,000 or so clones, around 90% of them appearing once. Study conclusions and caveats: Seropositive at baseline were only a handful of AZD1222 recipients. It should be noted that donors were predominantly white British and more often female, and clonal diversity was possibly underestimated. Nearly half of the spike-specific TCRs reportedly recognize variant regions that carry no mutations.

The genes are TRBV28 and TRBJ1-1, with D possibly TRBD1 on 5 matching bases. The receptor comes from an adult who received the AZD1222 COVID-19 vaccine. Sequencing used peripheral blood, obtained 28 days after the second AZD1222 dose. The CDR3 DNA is TGTGCCAGCACGGTTCCAGGGAGACGGACTGAAGCTTTCTTT. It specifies CASTVPGRRTEAFF. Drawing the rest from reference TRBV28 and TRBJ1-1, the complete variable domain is DVKVTQSSRYLVKRTGEKVFLECVQDMDHENMFWYRQDPGLGLRLIYFSYDVKMKEKGDIPEGYSVSREKKERFSLILESASTNQTSMYLCASTVPGRRTEAFFGQGTRLTVV.